The 10 T cell receptor beta chains in this list originate from one sample, sequenced in a study of cytomegalovirus exposure and HLA in healthy donors. Method: immunoSEQ multiplex PCR; TCRdb's copy keeps in-frame clones and lacks some. The table records approximately 200,000 clones, around 80% of them present only once. The sequencing input was PBMCs. Receptors were obtained from a young woman in good health and CMV-seropositive.

The chain joins TRBV6-5 to TRBJ2-7; 15 nucleotides line up with TRBD2. This CDR3 spans 14 amino acids. Germline values: CDR1 MNHEY, CDR2 SVGAGI. V gave up 7 bases and J gave up 8 bases; unmatched junction bases: 6. The CDR3 DNA is TGTGCCAGCACCTCCGGGACTAGCGGGAGGCAGCAGTACTTC. This codes for CASTSGTSGRQQYF.

The genes are TRBV5-4 and TRBJ1-4; 10 bases line up with TRBD1. The CDR3 sequence is 14 residues long. J was trimmed by 7 bases and V by 3 bases; bases with no gene match: 3. The V gene's germline CDR1 is SGHNT and CDR2 YYREEE (reference sequence). The DNA for the CDR3 is TGTGCCAGCAGCTCGGGACAGGGGTTTGAAAAACTGTTTTTT. This gives the protein CASSSGQGFEKLFF.

V gene TRBV30 combines with J gene TRBJ1-1, with D uncertain. Germline CDR1 reads GTSNPN; CDR2 reads SVGIG (reference sequence). CDR3 length equals 11 residues. The V gene lost 3 bases and the J gene lost 4 bases, with 6 bases spanning the gap. The DNA of the CDR3 is TGTGCCTGGAGCCGGGGCACTGAAGCTTTCTTT. Protein: CAWSRGTEAFF.

This sequence joins TRBV11-2 and TRBJ2-7, with D possibly TRBD1 on 5 matching bases. The germline V and J ends were trimmed by 4 bases and 0 bases, with 13 bases remaining between them. CDR1 and CDR2 (germline): SGHAT, FQNNGV. The CDR3 sequence is 15 residues long. The CDR3: CASSWGRVSSYEQYF. The DNA of the CDR3 is TGTGCCAGCAGCTGGGGCAGGGTGAGCTCCTACGAGCAGTACTTC.

The V call is TRBV5-1, the J call TRBJ2-1, with D maybe TRBD1 (5 bases). This CDR3 region has 15 residues. V lost 4 bases and J 4 bases, leaving 15 bases between the germline ends. The germline gives CDR1 SGHRS, CDR2 YFSETQ. The chain's CDR3 is CASSPPGIGYNEQFF. The CDR3 bases are TGCGCCAGCAGCCCCCCAGGGATTGGGTACAATGAGCAGTTCTTC.

The chain has TRBV6-1 and TRBJ1-4, with 7 positions matching TRBD1. Trimming at V came to 4 bases and at J to 5 bases, leaving 7 bases not matched to a gene. Looked up from germline, CDR1 is MNHNS and CDR2 is SASEGT. This CDR3 has 15 amino acids. CDR3 coding DNA: TGTGCCAGCAGTGGAGGGACAGCGGAAAATGAAAAACTGTTTTTT. This translates into CASSGGTAENEKLFF.

The rearrangement uses TRBV7-9 and TRBJ1-5, with D possibly matching TRBD1 (5 bases). The germline gives CDR1 SEHNR, CDR2 FQNEAQ (reference sequence). Trimming took 1 base from V and 7 from J, leaving 11 bases between them. The CDR3 sequence is 14 residues long. The CDR3: CASSLVGGGQPQHF. In DNA, the CDR3 is TGTGCCAGCAGCTTAGTCGGGGGAGGGCAGCCCCAGCATTTT.

This chain joins TRBV6-1 and TRBJ1-2, with D perhaps matching TRBD1 (5 bases). CDR3 length: 13 residues. The ends were cut back, 11 bases at V and 6 bases at J, with 19 bases in the middle. The germline gives CDR1 MNHNS, CDR2 SASEGT. The CDR3 region is CADSPYIRDGYTF. DNA of the CDR3: TGTGCCGATTCGCCTTACATCAGGGATGGCTACACCTTC.

This chain links TRBV19 with TRBJ2-7; TRBD2 matches 9 bases. The J segment lost 2 bases and the V segment lost 4 bases, leaving 3 bases of the junction unmatched. The V gene's germline CDR1 is LNHDA and CDR2 SQIVND (reference sequence). There are 14 residues in the CDR3. The CDR3 here is CASSNSGGAYEQYF. CDR3 in DNA: TGTGCCAGTAGTAATAGCGGGGGAGCCTACGAGCAGTACTTC.

V is TRBV7-8 and J is TRBJ2-4, with 13 bases aligning to TRBD2. The trim removed 5 bases at V and 7 bases at J, leaving 5 bases unmatched. CDR3 length equals 15 residues. CDR1 SGHVS and CDR2 FQNEAQ come from the germline V gene. For the CDR3, the DNA is TGTGCCAGCAGCCGGACTAGCGGGAGTGTGAACATTCAGTACTTC. Protein: CASSRTSGSVNIQYF.